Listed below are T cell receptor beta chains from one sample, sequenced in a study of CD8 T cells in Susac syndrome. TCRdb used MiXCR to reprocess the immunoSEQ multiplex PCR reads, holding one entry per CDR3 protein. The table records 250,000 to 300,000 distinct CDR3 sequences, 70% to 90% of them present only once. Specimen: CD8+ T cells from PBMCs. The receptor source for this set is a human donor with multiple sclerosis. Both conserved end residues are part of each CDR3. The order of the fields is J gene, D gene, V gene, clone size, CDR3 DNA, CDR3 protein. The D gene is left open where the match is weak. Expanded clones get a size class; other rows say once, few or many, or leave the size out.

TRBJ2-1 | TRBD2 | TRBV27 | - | TGTGCCAGCAGTTGGGGCGGGAGTTCCTACAATGAGCAGTTCTTC | CASSWGGSSYNEQFF
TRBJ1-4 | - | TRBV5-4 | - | TGTGCCAGCAGCTTGTGGGGGGTCGGTGAAAAACTGTTTTTT | CASSLWGVGEKLFF
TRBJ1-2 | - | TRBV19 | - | TGTGCCAGTACCGAACAGGGACAATCCTATGGCTACACCTTC | CASTEQGQSYGYTF
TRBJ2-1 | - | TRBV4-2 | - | TGTGCCAGCAGCTCCCCTTGGGGTGAGCAGTTCTTC | CASSSPWGEQFF
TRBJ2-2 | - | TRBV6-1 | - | TGTGCCAGCAGTGAAGCTAGGGCAGGACCCCCCGGGGAGCTGTTTTTT | CASSEARAGPPGELFF
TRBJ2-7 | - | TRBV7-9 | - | TGTGCCAGCAGCTTAGAGGACGGCTCCTACGAGCAGTACTTC | CASSLEDGSYEQYF
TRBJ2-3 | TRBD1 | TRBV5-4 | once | TGTGCCAGCACACCTGAAGACAGGGGCAGCACAGATACGCAGTATTTT | CASTPEDRGSTDTQYF
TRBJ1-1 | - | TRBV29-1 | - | TGCAGCGTTCGACCGGCGGGTGAAGCTTTCTTT | CSVRPAGEAFF
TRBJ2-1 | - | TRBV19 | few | TGTGCCAGTAGCCCCGGGACAAATTCCTACAATGAGCAGTTCTTC | CASSPGTNSYNEQFF
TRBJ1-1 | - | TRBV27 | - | TGTGCCAGCAGTTTAGGGGTTACCCCCGAAACTGAAGCTTTCTTT | CASSLGVTPETEAFF
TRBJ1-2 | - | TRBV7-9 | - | TGTGCCAGCAGCTTATTGGGGCGGTATGGCTACACCTTC | CASSLLGRYGYTF
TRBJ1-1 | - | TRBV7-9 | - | TGTGCCAGCAGGGGACTTTCAAACACTGAAGCTTTCTTT | CASRGLSNTEAFF
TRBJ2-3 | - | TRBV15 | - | TGTGCCACCAGCAGAGATGAGGGGCAGATCACAGATACGCAGTATTTT | CATSRDEGQITDTQYF
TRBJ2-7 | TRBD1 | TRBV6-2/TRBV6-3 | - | TGTGCCAGCAGTCACAACCGGGACAGGGGACTGCTCGAGCAGTACTTC | CASSHNRDRGLLEQYF
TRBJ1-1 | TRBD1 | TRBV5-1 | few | TGCGCCAGCAGCTGGACAGGGTTTGGGAACACTGAAGCTTTCTTT | CASSWTGFGNTEAFF
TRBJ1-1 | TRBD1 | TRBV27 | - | TGTGCCAGCACCTCCTTGACAGGGTTTCACACTGAAGCTTTCTTT | CASTSLTGFHTEAFF
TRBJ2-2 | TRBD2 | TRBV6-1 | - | TGTGCCAGCAGCCCCTGGAGCGGGGTTAACACCGGGGAGCTGTTTTTT | CASSPWSGVNTGELFF
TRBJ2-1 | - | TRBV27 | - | TGTGCCAGCAGTTTAGGTAGGGAGATTAGCTCCTACAATGAGCAGTTCTTC | CASSLGREISSYNEQFF
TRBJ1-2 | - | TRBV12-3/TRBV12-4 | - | TGTGCCAGCAGTTTAGCCGGTACCTATGGCTACACCTTC | CASSLAGTYGYTF
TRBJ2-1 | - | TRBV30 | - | TGTGCCTGGAGAGGGGCAGGTACGGGGTGGGAGCAGTTCTTC | CAWRGAGTGWEQFF
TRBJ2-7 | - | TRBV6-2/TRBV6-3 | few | TGTGCCAGCGTAGAAGGGAGCGAGCAGTACTTC | CASVEGSEQYF
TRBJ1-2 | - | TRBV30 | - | TGTGCCTGGAGCCTTATGCAGGGGAGAATGAGCTACACCTTC | CAWSLMQGRMSYTF
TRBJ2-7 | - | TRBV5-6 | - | TGTGCCAGCAGCTTGTCATCGGGTCGGGGGTACGAGCAGTACTTC | CASSLSSGRGYEQYF
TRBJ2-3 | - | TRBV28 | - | TGTGCCAGCAGTTCACCCCCCCAGTTATCGGATACGCAGTATTTT | CASSSPPQLSDTQYF
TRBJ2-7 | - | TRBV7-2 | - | TGTGCCAGCAGCTTAGTGGTGGGACCCCTTTCCTACGAGCAGTACTTC | CASSLVVGPLSYEQYF
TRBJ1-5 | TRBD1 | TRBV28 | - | TGTGCCAGCAGTCCTCATTCCGGGACAGGCCTAAATAGCAATCAGCCCCAGCATTTT | CASSPHSGTGLNSNQPQHF
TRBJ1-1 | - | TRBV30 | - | TGTGCCTGGAGTGTGTTGGGGCGGGGGCTCACTGAAGCTTTCTTT | CAWSVLGRGLTEAFF
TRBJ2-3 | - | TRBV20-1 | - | TGCAGTGCTAGCCCCCTCCCGGAAGCGGACATCACAGATACGCAGTATTTT | CSASPLPEADITDTQYF
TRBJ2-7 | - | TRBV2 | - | TGTGCCAGCAGTGAAGCACCAGCGGGTTCCTACGAGCAGTACTTC | CASSEAPAGSYEQYF
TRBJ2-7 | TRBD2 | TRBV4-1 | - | TGCGCCAGCAGCCAAGACCCTAGCGGAGGTTCCTACGAGCAGTACTTC | CASSQDPSGGSYEQYF
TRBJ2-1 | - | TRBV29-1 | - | TGCAGCGTTGAGGGCATAGGCTCCTACAATGAGCAGTTCTTC | CSVEGIGSYNEQFF
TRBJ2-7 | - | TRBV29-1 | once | TGCAGCGTTGAAGATCAGGAACAGGCGTACGAGCAGTACTTC | CSVEDQEQAYEQYF
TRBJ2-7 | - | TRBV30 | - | TGTGCCTGGAGCTTGTGGGGTCTCACCTACGAGCAGTACTTC | CAWSLWGLTYEQYF
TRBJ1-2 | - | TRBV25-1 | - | TGTGCCAGCCTCGGCGGGTATGGCTACACCTTC | CASLGGYGYTF
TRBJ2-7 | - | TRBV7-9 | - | TGTGCCAGCAGCTCGAGGACCAGCTACGAGCAGTACTTC | CASSSRTSYEQYF
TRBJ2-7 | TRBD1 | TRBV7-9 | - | TGTGCCAGCAGCTTACTTGGGACAGGTTTCTACGAGCAGTACTTC | CASSLLGTGFYEQYF
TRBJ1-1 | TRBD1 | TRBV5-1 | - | TGCGCCAGCAGCTACCGGGACAGGGTCGAAGCTTTCTTT | CASSYRDRVEAFF
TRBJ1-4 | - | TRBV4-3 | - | TGCGCCAGCAGCCAAGACTTAACGAAAGCGGATGAAAAACTGTTTTTT | CASSQDLTKADEKLFF
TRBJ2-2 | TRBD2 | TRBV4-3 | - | TGCGCCAGCAGCCAAGAGCTGCTAGCGGGAGGGGGGAAGGCCGGGGAGCTGTTTTTT | CASSQELLAGGGKAGELFF
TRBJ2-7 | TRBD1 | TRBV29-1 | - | TGCAGCGTTGACCCCGGGACAGGGGGATTCGAGCAGTACTTC | CSVDPGTGGFEQYF
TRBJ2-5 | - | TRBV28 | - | TGTGCCAGCAGTACCGAGGAAGAGACCCAGTACTTC | CASSTEEETQYF
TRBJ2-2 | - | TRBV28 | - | TGTGCCAGCAGTGGTTTAAACACCGGGGAGCTGTTTTTT | CASSGLNTGELFF
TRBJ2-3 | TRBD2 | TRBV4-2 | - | TGTGCCAGCAGCCAAGCTAGCGGTTGGACAGATACGCAGTATTTT | CASSQASGWTDTQYF
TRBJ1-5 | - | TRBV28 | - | TGTGCCAGCAGTTTTCTGCGAGACAATCAGCCCCAGCATTTT | CASSFLRDNQPQHF
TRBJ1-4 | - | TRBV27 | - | TGTGCCAGCAGTTTCATGGCATCGGGGGCTGGGGCAGAAAAACTGTTTTTT | CASSFMASGAGAEKLFF
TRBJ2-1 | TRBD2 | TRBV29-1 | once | TGCAGCGCCGACCGTACCGGGAGGGACTACAATGAGCAGTTCTTC | CSADRTGRDYNEQFF
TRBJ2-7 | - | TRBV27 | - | TGTGCCAGCAGTTTAGTCGTCAGAGGCGAGCAGTACTTC | CASSLVVRGEQYF
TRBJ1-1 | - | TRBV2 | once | TGTGCCAGCAGTGTCCCCGCGGGATGGGAAATGAACACTGAAGCTTTCTTT | CASSVPAGWEMNTEAFF
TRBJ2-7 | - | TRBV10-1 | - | TGCGCCAGCAGTGGCCAGGTTTCCTTCTACGAGCAGTACTTC | CASSGQVSFYEQYF
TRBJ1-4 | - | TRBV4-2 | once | TGTGCCAGCAGCCACCTTCAGGGGACAACTAATGAAAAACTGTTTTTT | CASSHLQGTTNEKLFF
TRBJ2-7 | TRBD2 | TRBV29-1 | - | TGCAGCGTTGTAGCGGGCCTGACCTACGAGCAGTACTTC | CSVVAGLTYEQYF
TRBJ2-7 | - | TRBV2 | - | TGTGCCAGCAGTGAAACAGGAGGGAGGCCAGCGGAAAACGAGCAGTACTTC | CASSETGGRPAENEQYF
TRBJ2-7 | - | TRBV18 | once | TGTGCCAGCTCACCACTAGCGGAGGGGGGGACTTACGAGCAGTACTTC | CASSPLAEGGTYEQYF
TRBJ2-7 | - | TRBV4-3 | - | TGCGCCAGCAGCCAAGATCAGGGGCCAAACTACGAGCAGTACTTC | CASSQDQGPNYEQYF
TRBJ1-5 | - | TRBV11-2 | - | TGTGCCAGCAGCTCCACTGCGAGGGGGAATCAGCCCCAGCATTTT | CASSSTARGNQPQHF